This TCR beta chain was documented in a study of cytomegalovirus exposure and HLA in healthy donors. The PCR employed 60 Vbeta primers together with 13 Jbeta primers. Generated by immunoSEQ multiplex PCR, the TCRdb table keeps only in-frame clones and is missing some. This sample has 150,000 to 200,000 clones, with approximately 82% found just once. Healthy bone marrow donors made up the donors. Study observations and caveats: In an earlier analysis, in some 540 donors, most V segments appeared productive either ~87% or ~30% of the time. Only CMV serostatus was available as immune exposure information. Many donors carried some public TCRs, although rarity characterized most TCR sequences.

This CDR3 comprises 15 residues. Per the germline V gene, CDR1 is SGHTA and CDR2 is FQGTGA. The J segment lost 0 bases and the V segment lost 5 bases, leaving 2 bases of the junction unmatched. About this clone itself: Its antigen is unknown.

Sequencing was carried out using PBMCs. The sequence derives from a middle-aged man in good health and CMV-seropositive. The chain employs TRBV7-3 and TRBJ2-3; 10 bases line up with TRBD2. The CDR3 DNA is TGTGCCAGCAGCCTTAGCGGGAGGAGCACAGATACGCAGTATTTT. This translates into CASSLSGRSTDTQYF.